This entry concerns a single T cell receptor (beta chain). No cognate antigen has been identified for it. No quality values exist for individual bases; no much larger clone is one base distant. The germline V gene (reference sequence) yields WNHNN for CDR1 and SYGVQD for CDR2. Trimming takes 0 bases from V and 9 bases from J, and the germline ends sit 9 bases apart. From the cysteine up to the phenylalanine, the CDR3 has a length of 13 residues. The DNA shown is the 39-base CDR3, in frame from base 1. TCR beta chain sequences were generated from genomic DNA using the immunoSEQ assay. Per the source publication's procedure: CDR3 sequences not starting with the conserved framework cysteine at position 104 were manually removed. To get clonality, the normalized Shannon's Diversity Index was subtracted from one, giving values from 0 (maximal diversity) to 1 (oligoclonal). To check whether a given CDR3 had different frequencies in two samples, for example brain versus blood, chi-squared comparison-of-proportions tests were used. Public clonotypes were identified by searching immuneACCESS, and similarity to known antiviral clonotypes was assessed with the VDJdb browser. The immuneACCESS repertoire file appears here via TCRdb, limited to in-frame rearrangements. These files lack a portion of the clones; in checked studies, under half of the deficit traces to unresolved V genes, and the cause of the others is not known. D and trimming were read from the DNA, whereas the V and J calls and clone size are those reported in that table. The sample includes about 80,000 clones, with around 91% observed a single time. About 24% of the sample is in the top ten clones.

These data are taken from a study of brain T cells in children with intractable seizures listed by TCRdb under 2021. Study-level background: As a first screen for immune gene transcripts, resected brain tissue from 53 pediatric epilepsy surgery cases was run on a NanoString immunology panel. Among the approximately twelve selected surgery cases, pre-surgery blood was additionally sequenced for eight, leaving four cases with brain tissue only. General conclusions and limits of the study: Sequencing depth differed between pre- and post-surgery blood, so clones missing from the pre-surgery sample may reflect undersampling. Viral specificity was inferred only from CDR3 sequence similarity, and patients' HCMV serostatus was unknown.

What this sample's time point label stands for: resected brain tissue, or blood drawn just prior to surgery. The surgery cases with the highest brain T cell transcript signatures were chosen for TCR beta chain sequencing of brain tissue, and also of blood when blood was available. Patients had been treated with at least one anti-epileptic drug before surgery. TCR-sequenced patients were children with drug-resistant epilepsy due to tuberous sclerosis complex, focal cortical dysplasia, Rasmussen encephalitis or hemimegalencephaly. The blood samples were collected right before the epilepsy surgery. Bulk genomic DNA was extracted from unsorted brain tissue and whole blood with the Monarch genomic DNA purification kit.

The TCR was taken from a girl between 2 and 10 years old with Rasmussen encephalitis and intractable seizures. The sample in question was peripheral blood, obtained at surgery. In this chain, TRBV10-1 is recombined with TRBJ2-1, with the identity of the D gene unclear. The nucleotide sequence reads as follows: TGCGCCAGCAGTGAGTCGGGGATGGTTGAGCAGTTCTTC. Translated, it reads CASSESGMVEQFF.